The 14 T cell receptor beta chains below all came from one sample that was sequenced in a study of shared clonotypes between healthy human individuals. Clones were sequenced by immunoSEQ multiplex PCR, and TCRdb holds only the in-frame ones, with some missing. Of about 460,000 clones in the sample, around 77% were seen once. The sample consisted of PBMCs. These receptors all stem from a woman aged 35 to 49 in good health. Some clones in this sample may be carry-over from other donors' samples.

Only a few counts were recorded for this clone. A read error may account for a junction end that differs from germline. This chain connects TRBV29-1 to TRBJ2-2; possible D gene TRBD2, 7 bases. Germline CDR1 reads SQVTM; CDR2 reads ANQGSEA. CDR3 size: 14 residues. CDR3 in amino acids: CSAGRGGDTGKLFF. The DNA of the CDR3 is TGCAGCGCTGGGCGGGGAGGGGACACCGGGAAGCTGTTTTTT.

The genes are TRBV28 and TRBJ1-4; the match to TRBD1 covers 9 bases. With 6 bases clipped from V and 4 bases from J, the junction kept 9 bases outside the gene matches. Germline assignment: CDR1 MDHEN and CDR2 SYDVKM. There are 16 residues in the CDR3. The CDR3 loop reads CASSLTGGVDNEKLFF. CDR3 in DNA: TGTGCCAGCAGCTTGACAGGGGGAGTCGATAATGAAAAACTGTTTTTT.

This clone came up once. DNA of the CDR3: TGTGCCAGCAGCTTAGCCGGACAGACCTACGAGCAGTACTTC. This translates into CASSLAGQTYEQYF. This chain links TRBV7-9 with TRBJ2-7, with TRBD1 as a possible D gene (6 bases). This CDR3 spans 14 amino acids. Germline V gene data show CDR1 as SEHNR and CDR2 as FQNEAQ (reference sequence). V lost 0 bases to trimming and J lost 2 bases, with 8 bases between them. Together with reference TRBV7-9 and TRBJ2-7, the CDR3 gives the full variable domain: DTGVSQNPRHKITKRGQNVTFRCDPISEHNRLYWYRQTLGQGPEFLTYFQNEAQLEKSRLLSDRFSAERPKGSFSTLEIQRTEQGDSAMYLCASSLAGQTYEQYFGPGTRLTVT.

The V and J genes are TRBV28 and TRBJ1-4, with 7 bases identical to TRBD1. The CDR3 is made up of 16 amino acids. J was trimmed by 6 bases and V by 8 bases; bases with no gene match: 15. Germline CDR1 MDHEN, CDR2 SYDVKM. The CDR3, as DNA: TGTGCCAGCTCCCGGTATGATGGGACAGCAGATGAAAAACTGTTTTTT. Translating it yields CASSRYDGTADEKLFF.

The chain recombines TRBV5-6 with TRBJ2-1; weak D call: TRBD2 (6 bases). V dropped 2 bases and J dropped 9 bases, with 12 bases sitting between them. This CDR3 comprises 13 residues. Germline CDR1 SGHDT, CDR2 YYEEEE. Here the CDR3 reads CASSFRGTAEQFF. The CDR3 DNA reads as TGTGCCAGCAGCTTCCGCGGGACGGCTGAGCAGTTCTTC.

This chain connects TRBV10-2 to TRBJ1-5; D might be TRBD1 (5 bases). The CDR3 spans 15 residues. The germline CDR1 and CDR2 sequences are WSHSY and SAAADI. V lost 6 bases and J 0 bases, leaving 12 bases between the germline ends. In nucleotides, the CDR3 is TGCGCCAGCAGCCATGGGGCAGATAGCAATCAGCCCCAGCATTTT. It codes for CASSHGADSNQPQHF.

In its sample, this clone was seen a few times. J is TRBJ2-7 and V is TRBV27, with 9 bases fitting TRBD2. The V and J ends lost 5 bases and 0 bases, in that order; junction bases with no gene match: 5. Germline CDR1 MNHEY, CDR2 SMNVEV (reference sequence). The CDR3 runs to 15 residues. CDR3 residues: CASSPTSGYSYEQYF. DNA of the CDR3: TGTGCCAGCAGTCCGACTAGCGGCTACTCCTACGAGCAGTACTTC.

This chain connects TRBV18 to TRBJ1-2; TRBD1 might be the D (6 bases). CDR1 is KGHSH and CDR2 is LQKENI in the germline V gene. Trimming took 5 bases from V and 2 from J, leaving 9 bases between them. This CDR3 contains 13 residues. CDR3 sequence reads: CASSGGANYGYTF. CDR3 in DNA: TGTGCCAGCTCAGGGGGCGCGAACTATGGCTACACCTTC.

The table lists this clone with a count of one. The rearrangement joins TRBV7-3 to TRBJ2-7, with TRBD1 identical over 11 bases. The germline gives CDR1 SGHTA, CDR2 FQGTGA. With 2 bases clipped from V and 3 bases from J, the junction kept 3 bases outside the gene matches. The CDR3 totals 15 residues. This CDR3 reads CASSLVGTGGYEQYF. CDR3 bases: TGTGCCAGCAGCTTAGTAGGGACAGGGGGCTACGAGCAGTACTTC.

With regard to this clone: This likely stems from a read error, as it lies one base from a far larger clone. The DNA for the CDR3 is TGTGCCAGCAGCTCCAGTTTGCGGGAGGGCCCTAGTGGGCGGTACTTC. It specifies CASSSSLREGPSGRYF. The chain couples TRBV11-2 to TRBJ2-7; TRBD2 agrees at 9 bases. V dropped 4 bases and J dropped 12; count of bases not matched to a gene: 19. The CDR3 contains 16 residues. CDR1 and CDR2 (germline): SGHAT, FQNNGV. Full variable domain (outside the CDR3, taken from reference TRBV11-2 and TRBJ2-7): EAGVAQSPRYKIIEKRQSVAFWCNPISGHATLYWYQQILGQGPKLLIQFQNNGVVDDSQLPKDRFSAERLKGVDSTLKIQPAKLEDSAVYLCASSSSLREGPSGRYFGPGTRLTVT.

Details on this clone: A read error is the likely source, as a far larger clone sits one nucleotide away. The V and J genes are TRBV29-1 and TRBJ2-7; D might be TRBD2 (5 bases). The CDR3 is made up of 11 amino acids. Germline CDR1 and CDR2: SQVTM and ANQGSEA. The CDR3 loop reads CGVEGSYEQYF. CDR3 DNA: TGCGGCGTTGAGGGCTCCTACGAGCAGTACTTC.

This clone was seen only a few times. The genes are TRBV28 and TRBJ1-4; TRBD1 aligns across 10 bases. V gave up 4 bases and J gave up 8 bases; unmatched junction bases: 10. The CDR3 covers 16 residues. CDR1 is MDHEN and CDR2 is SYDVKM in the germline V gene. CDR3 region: CASSSTRQGAREKLFF. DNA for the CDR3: TGTGCCAGCAGTTCGACCAGACAGGGGGCCAGGGAAAAACTGTTTTTT.

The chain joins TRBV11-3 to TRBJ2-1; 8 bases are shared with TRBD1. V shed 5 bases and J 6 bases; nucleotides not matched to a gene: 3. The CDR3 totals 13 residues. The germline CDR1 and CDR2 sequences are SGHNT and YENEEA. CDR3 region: CASSRGTGNEQFF. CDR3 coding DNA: TGTGCCAGCAGCAGAGGGACAGGCAATGAGCAGTTCTTC.

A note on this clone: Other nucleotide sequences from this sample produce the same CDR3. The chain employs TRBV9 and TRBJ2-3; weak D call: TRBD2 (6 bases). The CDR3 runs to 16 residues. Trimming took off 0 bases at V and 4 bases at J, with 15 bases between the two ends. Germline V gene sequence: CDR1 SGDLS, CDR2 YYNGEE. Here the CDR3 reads CASSVENLARSDTQYF. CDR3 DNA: TGTGCCAGCAGCGTAGAAAACCTAGCGAGATCAGATACGCAGTATTTT.